The subject of this entry is one T cell receptor (beta chain). Its antigen is unknown. No much larger clone exists at a distance of one base, and base qualities are not known. The data stem from a study of blood T cell repertoires in COVID-19 (dated by TCRdb to about 2020). Some background on the complete study: Collaborator samples came from the United States, Italy and Spain and covered acute and convalescent phases of COVID-19. Subjects who had been exposed to COVID-19, were actively infected with it, or had recovered from it provided the deeply sampled blood TCRbeta repertoires that made up the dataset. The material from the prospective study consisted of cDNA or gDNA derived from T cells, B-cell-depleted T cells, or PBMCs. Where available, HLA class I and class II types were obtained from metadata supplied by the sample provider rather than from assay-based typing. A de-identified subject ID, COVID-19 status, age in years and sex were almost always included in the sample metadata. Samples came from the ongoing ImmuneRACE study (first 160 participants) plus 1,254 subjects from 6 global collaborators. The repertoires were released in a freely available public database intended as a resource for research on the immune response to SARS-CoV-2. Overall study outcomes, separate from this receptor: How much clinical and demographic metadata was included differed by source and by participant, and the metadata was provided uncurated.

Each collaborating institution followed its own protocols to collect whole blood in K2EDTA tubes. For TCRbeta analysis, collaborators shipped samples as frozen whole blood, isolated PBMCs, or DNA extracted from either of those sample types. The immunoSEQ Assay, a bias-controlled multiplex PCR, was used to amplify TCRbeta CDR3 regions from genomic DNA. In the authors' own workflow: Within the assay, amplification of reference gene primers was used to estimate how many nucleated cells each sample contained. To quantify the absolute abundance of each unique TCRbeta CDR3 rearrangement, sequence reads were collapsed and filtered. For each sample, productive Simpson clonality was calculated as the square root of Simpson's diversity index over productive rearrangements. Entries here come from immuneACCESS through TCRdb and include only in-frame sequences with V and J called. Some clones fail to appear in such tables; in the studies checked, an unresolved V gene covers under half of the shortfall, and the cause of the remainder is unknown. V, J and clone size reflect that table, while D and trimming were determined from the DNA. Present in this sample are over 85,000 clones, approximately 90% of which were seen just once. Around 5% of the sample rests with the top ten.

This receptor was taken from a woman older than 75 with active COVID-19. The source material was peripheral blood.

The bases read TGTGCCAGTAGTATAGGAGGGGGCCCTAGCACAGATACGCAGTATTTT. It translates to CASSIGGGPSTDTQYF. The rearranged chain carries TRBV19 and TRBJ2-3, with 7 bases in between that match TRBD1. Germline trimming: 1 base from V, 0 bases from J; junction bases outside gene matches: 4. The CDR3 measures 16 amino acids from cysteine to phenylalanine. Of all the DNA, just the CDR3 is kept, 48 bases in frame from base 1. The germline V gene (reference sequence) yields LNHDA for CDR1 and SQIVND for CDR2.